What follows are 15 T cell receptor beta chains derived from one specimen sequenced in a study of shared clonotypes between healthy human individuals. This table comes from immunoSEQ multiplex PCR, and its TCRdb copy is limited to in-frame clones, with some not included. The sample gives some 1 million clones, about 75% of which show up once; less than 1.5% is in the top ten. Sequencing input: memory CD4+ T cells sorted from blood. Sample subset: CD45RA-negative fraction. All receptors come from a man between 18 and 29 years old in good health.

The chain employs TRBV7-2 and TRBJ1-1, with D unresolved. The ends were cut back, 0 bases at V and 6 bases at J, with 8 bases in the middle. The CDR3 is 13 amino acids. CDR1 is SGHTA and CDR2 is FQGNSA in the germline V gene. CDR3 nucleotide sequence: TGTGCCAGCAGCTTAGCCGTGAAAGCTGAAGCTTTCTTT. It codes for CASSLAVKAEAFF.

The genes are TRBV6-6 and TRBJ2-7; 8 bases map to TRBD1. The V segment lost 0 bases and the J segment 1 base; nucleotides outside the gene matches: 2. Per the germline V gene, CDR1 is MNHNY and CDR2 is SVGAGI (reference sequence). This CDR3 has 15 residues. The CDR3 sequence: CASSYSQGGSYEQYF. In DNA form, the CDR3 reads TGTGCCAGCAGTTACTCACAGGGGGGATCCTACGAGCAGTACTTC.

Notes on this clone: Other DNA sequences in the sample encode the same CDR3. The genes are TRBV7-9 and TRBJ2-5; D is unresolved. The CDR3 has 15 amino acids. V lost 1 base and J 2 bases, leaving 11 bases between the germline ends. The germline CDR1 and CDR2 sequences are SEHNR and FQNEAQ (reference sequence). DNA of the CDR3: TGTGCCAGCAGCTTAGAGGCCGGGCCACAAGAGACCCAGTACTTC. Translated: CASSLEAGPQETQYF.

This rearrangement joins TRBV29-1 to TRBJ1-1; weak D call: TRBD1 (5 bases). This CDR3 has 13 amino acids. Trimming stripped 6 bases from V and 0 bases from J, with 11 bases between. Germline CDR1 reads SQVTM; CDR2 reads ANQGSEA. This chain's CDR3 is CSVWTQLNTEAFF. The CDR3 region has the DNA TGCAGCGTCTGGACACAACTGAACACTGAAGCTTTCTTT. Together with reference TRBV29-1 and TRBJ1-1, the CDR3 gives the full variable domain: SAVISQKPSRDICQRGTSLTIQCQVDSQVTMMFWYRQQPGQSLTLIATANQGSEATYESGFVIDKFPISRPNLTFSTLTVSNMSPEDSSIYLCSVWTQLNTEAFFGQGTRLTVV.

The chain is built from TRBV5-1 and TRBJ1-6; D not certain. V lost 4 bases to trimming and J lost 7 bases, with 6 bases between them. Germline V CDR1 and CDR2: SGHRS, YFSETQ. The CDR3 is made up of 12 amino acids. CDR3 nucleotide sequence: TGCGCCAGCAGCCAAGAAAATTCACCCCTCCACTTT. This gives the protein CASSQENSPLHF.

This rearrangement joins TRBV7-2 to TRBJ1-1; no clear D gene. Germline CDR1 is SGHTA and CDR2 is FQGNSA. Trimming shortened V by 3 bases and J by 7 bases, and 6 bases separated the two germline ends. This CDR3 comprises 11 residues. For the CDR3, the DNA is TGTGCCAGCAGCTTCCGGTTTGAAGCTTTCTTT. Translation gives CASSFRFEAFF.

This clone turned up a few times. The chain employs TRBV5-6 and TRBJ2-5, with D uncertain. The CDR3 loop spans 14 amino acids. Germline V gene sequence: CDR1 SGHDT, CDR2 YYEEEE. V lost 2 bases, J lost 1 base, and 9 bases lay in between. CDR3 residues: CASSFMLVQETQYF. The CDR3 coding sequence is TGTGCCAGCAGCTTCATGCTAGTCCAAGAGACCCAGTACTTC.

V gene TRBV11-2 combines with J gene TRBJ1-2; D is undetermined. Germline V gene data show CDR1 as SGHAT and CDR2 as FQNNGV. The CDR3 consists of 13 residues. Trimming removed 2 bases at V and 7 bases at J, with 11 bases between. CDR3 in DNA: TGTGCCAGCAGCTTATGGACCACCCCTGGCTACACCTTC. Its protein is CASSLWTTPGYTF.

In this sample, this clone turned up a few times. The chain carries TRBV7-2 and TRBJ2-1; D remains ambiguous. Germline CDR1 is SGHTA and CDR2 is FQGNSA. The CDR3 is 15 amino acids. V was pared by 7 bases and J by 2 bases, with 15 bases between. The CDR3 DNA follows: TGTGCCAGCACCCCGACCCTGGTTCCCTACAATGAGCAGTTCTTC. Amino acids: CASTPTLVPYNEQFF. Supplemented by reference TRBV7-2 and TRBJ2-1, the full variable domain reads GAGVSQSPSNKVTEKGKDVELRCDPISGHTALYWYRQSLGQGLEFLIYFQGNSAPDKSGLPSDRFSAERTGGSVSTLTIQRTQQEDSAVYLCASTPTLVPYNEQFFGPGTRLTVL.

This clone was counted only a few times. This sequence joins TRBV4-1 and TRBJ1-5; the match to TRBD1 covers 9 bases. The CDR3 has 15 residues. Germline assignment: CDR1 MGHRA and CDR2 YSYEKL. The trim removed 2 bases at V and 6 bases at J, leaving 5 bases unmatched. The CDR3 reads CASSQQVTGGQPQHF. In DNA, the CDR3 is TGCGCCAGCAGCCAACAAGTGACAGGGGGTCAGCCCCAGCATTTT.

The CDR3 nucleotides read TGTGCCAGTAAAGGTACACCCAACACAGATACGCAGTATTTT. Its protein is CASKGTPNTDTQYF. V and J are TRBV19 and TRBJ2-3; D is uncertain. The CDR3 is 14 residues long. CDR1 and CDR2 (germline): LNHDA, SQIVND (reference sequence). V shed 7 bases and J shed 2 bases, with 13 bases lying between them.

V gene TRBV27 combines with J gene TRBJ1-1; unclear D gene. Trimming removed 10 bases from V and 1 base from J, with 16 bases in between. CDR3 length equals 14 residues. CDR1 is MNHEY, CDR2 SMNVEV, per germline (reference sequence). CDR3 protein: CATKLSLANTEAFF. In DNA form, the CDR3 reads TGTGCCACCAAATTAAGTCTAGCGAACACTGAAGCTTTCTTT.

This sequence joins TRBV7-6 and TRBJ2-3; TRBD2 aligns across 9 bases. There are 14 residues in the CDR3. CDR1 and CDR2 from the germline V gene are SGHVS and FNYEAQ. The trim removed 5 bases at V and 3 bases at J, leaving 3 bases unmatched. CDR3 sequence: CASSRSGSTDTQYF. For the CDR3, the DNA is TGTGCCAGCAGCCGTAGCGGGAGTACAGATACGCAGTATTTT.

The chain carries TRBV5-1 and TRBJ2-1; 9 nucleotides align to TRBD2. The CDR3 runs 16 residues. J was trimmed by 4 bases and V by 4 bases; bases with no gene match: 9. Germline CDR1 SGHRS, CDR2 YFSETQ. The CDR3 DNA follows: TGCGCCAGCAGCGCCATAGCGGGAGTAGGATACAATGAGCAGTTCTTC. Amino acids: CASSAIAGVGYNEQFF.

This rearrangement joins TRBV28 to TRBJ1-4; 7 bases match TRBD1. The CDR3 contains 14 residues. Germline V gives CDR1 MDHEN, CDR2 SYDVKM. V lost 4 bases to trimming and J lost 8 bases; unmatched junction nucleotides: 7. The CDR3, as DNA: TGTGCCAGCAGTTCCAGACAGGGACGGGAAAAACTGTTTTTT. It encodes CASSSRQGREKLFF.